The clone carrying this T cell receptor (beta chain) was recorded a few times. Its antigen remains unidentified. This record comes from a study of T cell repertoires in cytomegalovirus infection. Study-level background: Through public TCR beta signatures, both CMV infection and matching HLA type were indicated. Study results and caveats: HLA-C-restricted, CMV-specific TCR beta clonotypes were dominant ex vivo.

TCRdb re-called the reads with MiXCR, one entry per CDR3 protein. This table holds about 830,000 distinct CDR3 sequences, approximately 30% found once. The CDR3 consists of 17 residues. Trimming took 0 bases from V and 4 from J, leaving 18 bases between them. Germline CDR1 reads MNHEY; CDR2 reads SVGAGI. This chain connects TRBV6-5 to TRBJ1-1; D unresolved. This sample comprised cultured CD8+ T cells from PBMCs, obtained from culture after CMV antigen stimulation. This TCR was sampled from a human donor in good health (CMV status not recorded). Some clones in this sample may be carry-over from other donors' samples. The CDR3 DNA reads TGTGCCAGCAGTTACTCGAAGCGGTGGGCCGGGCCCACTGAAGCTTTCTTT. Residues: CASSYSKRWAGPTEAFF.